One and the same sample provided the 27 T cell receptor beta chains below, sequenced in a study of shared T cell receptors in the human thymus. The repertoire was sequenced with immunoSEQ multiplex PCR; TCRdb's copy has only in-frame clones and lacks some. This sample yields hundreds of thousands of clones, of which approximately 87% are seen a single time; about 0.0094% belongs to the top ten. The same sample was also studied in work on human thymus T cells.

The sequenced sample consisted of thymocytes. Receptors originate from a boy in the first two years of life with a congenital heart defect.

The chain joins TRBV27 to TRBJ2-7, with TRBD2 matching over 9 bases. Unmatched junction bases numbered 5, after V lost 5 bases and J lost 3 bases. From germline, CDR1 is MNHEY and CDR2 SMNVEV (reference sequence). The CDR3 extends over 14 amino acids. The CDR3 DNA reads as TGTGCCAGCAGTGATAAGACTAGCGGCTACGAGCAGTACTTC. It encodes CASSDKTSGYEQYF.

The gene calls are TRBV18 and TRBJ1-2; perhaps TRBD1 as D (5 bases). CDR1 KGHSH and CDR2 LQKENI come from the germline V gene. This CDR3 comprises 15 residues. The V end lost 0 bases, the J end lost 10 bases, and 18 bases lay between the germline ends. DNA of the CDR3: TGTGCCAGCTCACCACCGGTCAGGGAAGAGAGAGACTACACCTTC. It codes for CASSPPVREERDYTF.

On this clone: Other DNA sequences in the same sample also yield this CDR3. This chain joins TRBV12-5 and TRBJ1-2; 9 nucleotides line up with TRBD1. This CDR3 has 16 amino acids. CDR1 LGHNT and CDR2 FRNRAP come from the germline V gene. The V gene end was trimmed by 0 bases and the J gene end by 8 bases; junction bases not matched to a gene: 10. The CDR3 DNA reads TGTGCTAGTGGTTTGGTACAGGGGGCCGAGAAGAGGGGCTACACCTTC. Protein sequence: CASGLVQGAEKRGYTF. Together with reference TRBV12-5 and TRBJ1-2, the CDR3 gives the full variable domain: DARVTQTPRHKVTEMGQEVTMRCQPILGHNTVFWYRQTMMQGLELLAYFRNRAPLDDSGMPKDRFSAEMPDATLATLKIQPSEPRDSAVYFCASGLVQGAEKRGYTFGSGTRLTVV.

The chain carries TRBV15 and TRBJ1-2; no clear D. The CDR3 is 16 residues long. The germline V and J ends were trimmed by 0 bases and 1 base, with 12 bases remaining between them. Germline V gives CDR1 LNHNV, CDR2 YYDKDF (reference sequence). For the CDR3, the DNA is TGTGCCACCAGCAGAGATCCGGGATGGAATAACTATGGCTACACCTTC. It codes for CATSRDPGWNNYGYTF.

The V and J genes are TRBV6-5 and TRBJ1-2; 7 bases are a match to TRBD1. Germline loops: CDR1 MNHEY, CDR2 SVGAGI. Losses at the gene ends were 6 bases for V and 5 bases for J; bases not matched to a gene: 6. The CDR3 is made up of 13 amino acids. CDR3 residues: CASSIDRVYGYTF. CDR3 in DNA: TGTGCCAGCAGCATTGACAGGGTGTATGGCTACACCTTC.

This chain connects TRBV14 to TRBJ2-3; 10 nucleotides match TRBD2. Trimming removed 4 bases from V and 1 base from J; junction bases left unmatched: 5. From germline, CDR1 is SGHDN and CDR2 FVKESK. The CDR3 is 16 amino acids. CDR3 nucleotides: TGTGCCAGCAGCCCGCATAGCGGGGGGCGCACAGATACGCAGTATTTT. It translates to CASSPHSGGRTDTQYF.

The genes are TRBV27 and TRBJ2-6; unclear D gene. V dropped 4 bases and J dropped 2 bases, with 6 bases sitting between them. This CDR3 comprises 14 residues. CDR1 is MNHEY, CDR2 SMNVEV, per germline (reference sequence). This chain's CDR3 is CASSYSAGANVLTF. DNA of the CDR3: TGTGCCAGCAGTTATTCCGCTGGGGCCAACGTCCTGACTTTC.

The chain employs TRBV7-2 and TRBJ1-3; 7 nucleotides align to TRBD1. There are 17 residues in the CDR3. Losses at the gene ends were 2 bases for V and 4 bases for J; bases not matched to a gene: 11. The germline V gene encodes CDR1 SGHTA and CDR2 FQGNSA. The CDR3 sequence: CASSLNRHRGFGNTIYF. CDR3 DNA: TGTGCCAGCAGCTTAAACCGACACAGGGGATTCGGAAACACCATATATTTT. Filled out from reference TRBV7-2 and TRBJ1-3, the complete variable domain reads GAGVSQSPSNKVTEKGKDVELRCDPISGHTALYWYRQSLGQGLEFLIYFQGNSAPDKSGLPSDRFSAERTGGSVSTLTIQRTQQEDSAVYLCASSLNRHRGFGNTIYFGEGSWLTVV.

V is TRBV28 and J is TRBJ2-1; 9 bases line up with TRBD1. The trim removed 4 bases at V and 6 bases at J, leaving 10 bases unmatched. Germline V gene lookup returns CDR1 MDHEN and CDR2 SYDVKM. This CDR3 spans 16 amino acids. CDR3 bases: TGTGCCAGCAGTTCTATGCGGGACAGGGAATGCAATGAGCAGTTCTTC. Encoded protein: CASSSMRDRECNEQFF.

The rearrangement links TRBV4-3 to TRBJ2-3; no clear D gene. CDR1 LGHNA and CDR2 YSLEER come from the germline V gene. V was trimmed by 2 bases and J by 1 base, leaving 19 bases between them. The CDR3 is 18 amino acids. CDR3 coding DNA: TGCGCCAGCAGCCAAACCGTCCCTCCTAGTGAGGGCACAGATACGCAGTATTTT. Translation gives CASSQTVPPSEGTDTQYF.

J is TRBJ1-1 and V is TRBV6-1, with D possibly matching TRBD1 (5 bases). The V gene's germline CDR1 is MNHNS and CDR2 SASEGT. V dropped 6 bases and J dropped 4 bases, with 15 bases sitting between them. CDR3 size: 14 residues. The CDR3 sequence: CASSQVGASTEAFF. The CDR3 bases are TGTGCCAGCAGCCAGGTTGGGGCTAGCACTGAAGCTTTCTTT.

This rearrangement joins TRBV30 to TRBJ1-2; TRBD1 agrees at 10 bases. The CDR3 is 12 amino acids. V dropped 4 bases and J dropped 8; count of bases not matched to a gene: 4. Germline values: CDR1 GTSNPN, CDR2 SVGIG (reference sequence). The CDR3 sequence: CAWTSDRGGYTF. CDR3 coding DNA: TGTGCCTGGACCTCGGACAGGGGGGGCTACACCTTC.

This clone was seen a few times. The rearrangement links TRBV5-1 to TRBJ2-5; TRBD1 might be the D (5 bases). Trimming stripped 3 bases from V and 3 bases from J, with 9 bases between. CDR3 length: 13 residues. Germline V lookup: CDR1 SGHRS, CDR2 YFSETQ. The DNA for the CDR3 is TGCGCCAGCAGCTCCTGGACAAAAGAGACCCAGTACTTC. Residues: CASSSWTKETQYF.

This clone was seen a few times. V is TRBV19 and J is TRBJ1-5; possible D gene TRBD1, 6 bases. V lost 3 bases and J 5 bases, leaving 20 bases between the germline ends. CDR3 length: 17 residues. Germline CDR1 reads LNHDA; CDR2 reads SQIVND (reference sequence). The CDR3 DNA sequence: TGTGCCAGTAGTATCACTCCCCCCTGGACAGTCGATCAGCCCCAGCATTTT. It specifies CASSITPPWTVDQPQHF.

V and J are TRBV7-6 and TRBJ2-3; 13 nucleotides align to TRBD2. Germline CDR1 and CDR2: SGHVS and FNYEAQ. This CDR3 has 16 residues. Losses at the gene ends were 5 bases for V and 0 bases for J; bases not matched to a gene: 2. The CDR3: CASSETSGGSTDTQYF. In DNA form, the CDR3 reads TGTGCCAGCAGCGAGACTAGCGGGGGGAGCACAGATACGCAGTATTTT.

The chain links TRBV6-4 to TRBJ2-3, with TRBD2 matching over 12 bases. This CDR3 is built from 16 residues. J lost 4 bases, V lost 4 bases, and 6 bases had no gene match. The germline CDR1 and CDR2 sequences are MRHNA and SNTAGT. The CDR3 region has the DNA TGTGCCAGCAGTGTCCTAGCGGGAGGGCCCGCAGATACGCAGTATTTT. Translating it yields CASSVLAGGPADTQYF.

In nucleotides, the CDR3 is TGTGCCAGCAGTTCCCTAGCGGGAGAGAGCTCCTACGAGCAGTACTTC. The encoded protein is CASSSLAGESSYEQYF. This chain joins TRBV28 and TRBJ2-7; 10 bases map to TRBD2. V lost 4 bases and J lost 0; bases outside the gene matches: 6. This CDR3 region has 16 residues. The germline V gene has CDR1 MDHEN and CDR2 SYDVKM.

This rearrangement joins TRBV5-6 to TRBJ2-3; 11 bases agree with TRBD2. Germline CDR1 is SGHDT and CDR2 is YYEEEE. This CDR3 comprises 15 residues. The V gene end was trimmed by 6 bases and the J gene end by 2 bases; junction bases not matched to a gene: 5. CDR3 nucleotides: TGTGCCAGCAAGCCGGGACTAGCGGACACAGATACGCAGTATTTT. It specifies CASKPGLADTDTQYF.

The chain employs TRBV5-4 and TRBJ2-7; 7 positions match TRBD1. Germline assignment: CDR1 SGHNT and CDR2 YYREEE (reference sequence). This CDR3 has 15 amino acids. V shed 4 bases and J 2 bases; nucleotides not matched to a gene: 9. This CDR3 reads CASSREQGPPYEQYF. DNA for the CDR3: TGTGCCAGCAGCCGAGAACAGGGGCCCCCCTACGAGCAGTACTTC.

V is TRBV5-4 and J is TRBJ1-2; perhaps TRBD1 as D (6 bases). Germline V lookup: CDR1 SGHNT, CDR2 YYREEE (reference sequence). V was cut by 4 bases and J by 1 base, with 11 bases left in between. The CDR3 runs 14 residues. The CDR3 sequence: CASSAGTINYGYTF. The DNA for the CDR3 is TGTGCCAGCAGCGCCGGGACAATTAACTATGGCTACACCTTC.

The chain joins TRBV28 to TRBJ1-5, with 11 bases identical to TRBD1. There are 15 residues in the CDR3. The germline V gene encodes CDR1 MDHEN and CDR2 SYDVKM. Losses at the gene ends were 6 bases for V and 6 bases for J; bases not matched to a gene: 7. The CDR3 nucleotides are TGTGCCAGCAGGCACCCGGGACAGGGGGGTCAGCCCCAGCATTTT. As protein: CASRHPGQGGQPQHF.

This clone was counted once. V and J are TRBV2 and TRBJ2-3; 10 bases are shared with TRBD1. Per germline, CDR1 SNHLY and CDR2 FYNNEI. The CDR3 loop spans 17 amino acids. Trimming took 0 bases from V and 5 from J; bases not matched to a gene: 8. The CDR3 sequence: CASSEAGVDRGLDTQYF. The CDR3 nucleotides are TGTGCCAGCAGTGAAGCGGGGGTAGACAGGGGGCTAGATACGCAGTATTTT.

The chain has TRBV7-9 and TRBJ1-2; 7 bases are a match to TRBD1. This CDR3 is built from 15 residues. V trimming: 3 bases; J trimming: 5 bases; junction bases outside the gene matches: 9. The germline V gene has CDR1 SEHNR and CDR2 FQNEAQ (reference sequence). CDR3 amino acids: CASSFKGAMGYGYTF. DNA for the CDR3: TGTGCCAGCAGCTTCAAGGGGGCAATGGGATATGGCTACACCTTC.

The chain recombines TRBV30 with TRBJ1-5, with D maybe TRBD1 (5 bases). The V and J ends lost 0 bases and 4 bases respectively, with 25 bases between them. The V gene's germline CDR1 is GTSNPN and CDR2 SVGIG (reference sequence). The CDR3 runs to 19 residues. The CDR3 region is CAWSVARGLQDWGNQPQHF. The CDR3 DNA is TGTGCCTGGAGTGTAGCCCGGGGACTACAGGATTGGGGGAATCAGCCCCAGCATTTT.

V gene TRBV9 combines with J gene TRBJ1-2; D remains ambiguous. The V gene's germline CDR1 is SGDLS and CDR2 YYNGEE. The CDR3 length is 14 residues. V was cut by 0 bases and J by 4 bases, with 10 bases left in between. The DNA for the CDR3 is TGTGCCAGCAGCGTAGCTCCCGCGGCCTATGGCTACACCTTC. Translated: CASSVAPAAYGYTF.

V gene TRBV7-9 combines with J gene TRBJ1-2; 8 bases agree with TRBD1. Per the germline V gene, CDR1 is SEHNR and CDR2 is FQNEAQ (reference sequence). V shed 7 bases and J 8 bases; nucleotides not matched to a gene: 27. This CDR3 has 19 amino acids. The CDR3 loop reads CASTARHRGGKNWLEGYTF. The CDR3 DNA follows: TGTGCCAGCACCGCTCGGCACAGGGGGGGGAAGAATTGGCTGGAAGGCTACACCTTC.

The chain combines TRBV7-2 with TRBJ2-7; D remains ambiguous. The ends were cut back, 4 bases at V and 4 bases at J, with 5 bases in the middle. The CDR3 is 11 amino acids. Germline CDR1 reads SGHTA; CDR2 reads FQGNSA. CDR3 loop: CASSSDYEQYF. The CDR3 DNA reads as TGTGCCAGCAGCTCAGATTACGAGCAGTACTTC.